This paragraph covers one T cell receptor (beta chain) sequence. Its cognate antigen is unknown. Method: immunoSEQ multiplex PCR; TCRdb's copy keeps in-frame clones and lacks some. Found here are around 40,000 clones, less than 85% of them singletons; the top ten hold 4% to 5%. These data come from a study of OX40 agonist ivuxolimab in advanced cancers. On the study more broadly: Aged roughly 20 to 79 with a mean of 60 years, they were more than 80% male. Partial responses were achieved by three patients: one hepatocellular carcinoma, two cutaneous melanoma. Of the participants, over 30% had some prior anti-PD-1, anti-PD-L1 or anti-CTLA-4 therapy, which was allowed. General observations from the study: Antigen targets of the expanded peripheral T cells went undetermined.

There are 14 residues in the CDR3. The V end lost 8 bases, the J end lost 4 bases, and 14 bases lay between the germline ends. Germline V CDR1 and CDR2: MGHRA, YSYEKL. The TCR sequence derives from an adult with an advanced solid tumor such as melanoma, head and neck, liver or kidney cancer. Specimen: CD4+ or CD8+ T cells sorted from blood, collected in a trial of the OX40 agonist ivuxolimab. The rearrangement joins TRBV4-1 to TRBJ2-2, with D maybe TRBD2 (6 bases). CDR3 residues: CASYRGAGTGELFF. The CDR3 DNA sequence: TGCGCCAGCTATCGCGGGGCGGGCACCGGGGAGCTGTTTTTT.